This T cell receptor beta chain was retrieved from a study of T cell responses to AZD1222 COVID-19 vaccine (dated by TCRdb to the early 2020s). With respect to the entire study: AZD1222 recipients with second doses at about 4 weeks or about 12 weeks were pooled, because spike-specific TCR depth and breadth did not differ between schedules. TCR sequencing covered more than 230 trial participants: 200 to 220 given two doses of AZD1222 and about 26 given two doses of MenACWY control vaccine. Trial participants were enrolled by age into subgroups of 18-55, 56-69 and 70-plus years, and around 150, 28 and 57 TCR-sequenced participants, respectively, were included in these subgroups. Overall study outcomes, separate from this receptor: Conclusions about previously exposed vaccinees are limited, since just five to seven AZD1222 recipients were seropositive for SARS-CoV-2 at baseline. In the small 56-69-year group, the increase in depth fell short of significance, most likely because of low power. A significant rise in spike-specific TCR breadth and depth was observed after two AZD1222 doses relative to day 0 and relative to MenACWY recipients. Most participants were white British and females outnumbered males, and the authors suggested that clonal diversity may have been underestimated. No day 14 peak-response samples were available, so repertoires were characterized only after the peak T cell response. Nearly half of unique spike-specific TCRs reportedly recognized epitopes outside regions mutated in the B.1.351 and B.1.1.7 variants. CD4 TCRs associated with the vaccine covered the entire spike protein, and the dominant responses were in regions 160-218 and 743-854.

Explained via the paper, the time point label denotes: baseline before first vaccination. Vaccinee samples were obtained from the UK trials COV001 and COV002, which included a single-blind randomized controlled phase 2/3 trial of AZD1222 (ChAdOx1 nCoV-19) in healthy adults. Trial participant PBMC samples were collected at day 0 and day 28 after the second dose for TCRbeta chain sequencing. On this clone: The antigen this receptor binds is unknown. No base qualities exist here, and no much larger clone lies one base off it.

The CDR3 regions of human TCRbeta chains were analyzed by immunosequencing. Concerning the study's data processing: TCRs in the repertoires were matched against a reference library of SARS-CoV-2-specific TCRs that had been generated with the MIRA antigen-specificity platform. Breadth meant the fraction of unique TCRs that were SARS-CoV-2-associated, whereas depth meant the fraction of total T cells that were SARS-CoV-2-associated. Using the MIRA data, every spike-specific TCR was mapped to the spike region that the TCR reacted to and assigned to either a CD4 or a CD8 class. Log10-transformed breadth and depth values were compared by one-way ANOVA with Sidak's multiple comparisons tests. TCRdb re-hosts the immuneACCESS table, in-frame sequences only. Its copies lack some clones; in the studies checked, an unresolved V gene accounts for under half of them, and the cause for the rest is not known. V, J and clone size were drawn from that table, and D and trimming were deduced from the DNA. The sample table holds approximately 180,000 clones, of which around nine tenths were seen once. About 3% of the sample comes from the top ten.

From the cysteine through the phenylalanine, the CDR3 covers 14 amino acids. The read is trimmed to its CDR3 DNA, 42 bases read in frame from base 1. Trimming at the junction amounts to 4 bases on V and 3 bases on J, and the germline ends lie 10 bases apart. Per the germline V gene (reference sequence), LNHDA is the CDR1 and SQIVND is the CDR2. Material: peripheral blood, obtained on day 0 of AZD1222 vaccination. This receptor chain uses TRBV19 and TRBJ2-1; the D segment could be TRBD2, given 6 matching bases. This receptor was obtained from an adult in good health. The nucleotide sequence reads as follows: TGTGCCAGTAGTAATCGGGGGTACTACAATGAGCAGTTCTTC. Its protein is CASSNRGYYNEQFF.